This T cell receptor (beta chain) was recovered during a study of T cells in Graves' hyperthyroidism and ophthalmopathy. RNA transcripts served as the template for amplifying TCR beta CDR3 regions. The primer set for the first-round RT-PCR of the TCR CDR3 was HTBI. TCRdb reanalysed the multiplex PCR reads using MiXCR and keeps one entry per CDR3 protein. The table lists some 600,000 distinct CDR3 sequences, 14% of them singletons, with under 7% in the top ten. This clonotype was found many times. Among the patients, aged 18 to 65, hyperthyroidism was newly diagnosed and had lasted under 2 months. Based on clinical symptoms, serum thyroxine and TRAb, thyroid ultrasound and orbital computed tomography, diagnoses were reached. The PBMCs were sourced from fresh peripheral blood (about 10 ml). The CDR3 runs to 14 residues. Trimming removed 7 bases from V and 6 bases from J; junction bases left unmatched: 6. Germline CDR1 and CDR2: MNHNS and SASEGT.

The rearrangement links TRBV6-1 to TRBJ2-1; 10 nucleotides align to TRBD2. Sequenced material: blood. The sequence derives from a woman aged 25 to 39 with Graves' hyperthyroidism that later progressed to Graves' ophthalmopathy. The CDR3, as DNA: TGTGCCAGCACCGCAGCGGGAGGGCCCAATGAGCAGTTCTTC. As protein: CASTAAGGPNEQFF.